This T cell receptor (beta chain) was recovered during a study of blood T cells in healthy people across ages. Trimming took off 5 bases at V and 0 bases at J, with 11 bases between the two ends. The CDR3 contains 13 residues. Germline loops: CDR1 DFQATT, CDR2 SNEGSKA (reference sequence). This clonotype was detected ten times or more. A second PCR, run for about 6 to 11 cycles, used a sample-barcoded 5' primer plus a J-beta primer mix. In TCRdb, the 5' RACE reads were re-called with MiXCR into one record per CDR3 protein. The profile shows some 1.7 million distinct CDR3 sequences, roughly 27% of them singletons.

The rearrangement uses TRBV20-1 and TRBJ2-7, with D perhaps matching TRBD2 (6 bases). What was sequenced was blood. The TCR was taken from a woman under 40 in good health. CDR3 sequence (DNA): TGCAGTGCTCGGGACTCCAACTCCTACGAGCAGTACTTC. Its translation is CSARDSNSYEQYF.